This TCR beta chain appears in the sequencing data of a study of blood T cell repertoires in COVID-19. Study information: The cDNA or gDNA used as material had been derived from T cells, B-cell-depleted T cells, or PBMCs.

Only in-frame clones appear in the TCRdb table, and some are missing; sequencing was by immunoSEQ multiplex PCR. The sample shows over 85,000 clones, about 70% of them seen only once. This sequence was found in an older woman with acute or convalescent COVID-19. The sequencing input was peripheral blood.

The CDR3 sequence is CASSSAGTQYF. The CDR3 coding sequence is TGTGCCAGCAGTTCGGCGGGGACCCAGTACTTC. The rearrangement uses TRBV27 and TRBJ2-5; possible D gene TRBD2, 5 bases. CDR1 and CDR2 (germline): MNHEY, SMNVEV (reference sequence). The CDR3 contains 11 residues. The ends were cut back, 4 bases at V and 7 bases at J, with 7 bases in the middle.